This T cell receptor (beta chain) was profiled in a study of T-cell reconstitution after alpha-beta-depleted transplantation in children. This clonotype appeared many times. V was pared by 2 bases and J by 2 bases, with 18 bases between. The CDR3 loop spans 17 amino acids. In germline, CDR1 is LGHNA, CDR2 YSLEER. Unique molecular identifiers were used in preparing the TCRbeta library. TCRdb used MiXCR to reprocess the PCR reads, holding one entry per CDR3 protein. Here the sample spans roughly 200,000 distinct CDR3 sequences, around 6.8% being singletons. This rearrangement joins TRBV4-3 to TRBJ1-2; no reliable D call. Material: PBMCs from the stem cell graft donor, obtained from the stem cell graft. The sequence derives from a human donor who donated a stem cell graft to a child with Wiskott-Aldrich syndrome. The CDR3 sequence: CASSQSRMTRANYGYTF. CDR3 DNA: TGCGCCAGCAGCCAATCCAGGATGACAAGGGCCAACTATGGCTACACCTTC.